This T cell receptor beta chain stems from a study of Ad26.COV2.S vaccination and SARS-CoV-2 variants. Study-level points and caveats: Comparable non-spike TCR breadth was observed in vaccine and placebo recipients. Vaccine recipients had higher spike-specific TCR breadth than placebo recipients. It is possible that the TCR breadth and depth analyses underestimated the total T cell responses. CD8+ and CD4+ T cells specific for spike reportedly responded with substantial breadth after vaccination.

In regard to this clone: No antigen is known for it.

Sequencing used immunoSEQ multiplex PCR; TCRdb keeps in-frame clones, though not all of them. Of about 350,000 clones listed, approximately 90% were seen once; the top ten hold 3% to 5%. This receptor was obtained from a human donor who had recovered from COVID-19. The source was peripheral blood, collected after recovery from COVID-19.

The CDR3 loop reads CASSVDRGTEAFF. In DNA, the CDR3 is TGTGCCAGCAGCGTGGACAGGGGCACTGAAGCTTTCTTT. This sequence joins TRBV5-4 and TRBJ1-1, with TRBD1 matching over 9 bases. Germline lookup yields CDR1 SGHNT and CDR2 YYREEE (reference sequence). The CDR3 runs to 13 residues. The V segment lost 4 bases and the J segment 4 bases; nucleotides outside the gene matches: 2.